The 30 T cell receptor beta chains in this list originate from one sample, sequenced in a study of blood T cell repertoires in COVID-19. The table came from immunoSEQ multiplex PCR; TCRdb's copy has only in-frame clones and leaves some out. Here the sample spans fewer than 200,000 clones, about four fifths being singletons. The sample consisted of peripheral blood. These TCRs come from a man between 60 and 70 years old with acute or convalescent COVID-19.

The CDR3 sequence is CASSSLSGSSTDTQYF. CDR3 nucleotide sequence: TGTGCCAGCAGCAGCCTTAGCGGCTCTAGCACAGATACGCAGTATTTT. The chain uses TRBV7-9 and TRBJ2-3; tentative D call: TRBD2 (6 bases). Germline V CDR1 and CDR2: SEHNR, FQNEAQ (reference sequence). This CDR3 comprises 16 residues. The V gene lost 5 bases and the J gene lost 0 bases, with 15 bases spanning the gap.

The V and J genes are TRBV28 and TRBJ2-1; 9 bases match TRBD1. CDR1 is MDHEN, CDR2 SYDVKM, per germline. Losses at the gene ends were 3 bases for V and 16 bases for J; bases not matched to a gene: 7. The CDR3 is 12 amino acids. The CDR3 sequence is CASSLPGQGKFF. In DNA form, the CDR3 reads TGTGCCAGCAGTTTGCCGGGACAGGGTAAATTCTTC.

V usage is TRBV3-1 (or the pseudogene TRBV3-2) and J usage is TRBJ1-1; D is undetermined. This CDR3 comprises 14 residues. V lost 5 bases and J lost 1, with 11 bases in between. Per the germline V gene, CDR1 is LGHDT and CDR2 is YNNKEL (reference sequence). The DNA for the CDR3 is TGTGCCAGCAGCGACACGCACGGGAACACTGAAGCTTTCTTT. This encodes CASSDTHGNTEAFF.

The V gene is TRBV24-1, the J gene TRBJ2-1, with D possibly matching TRBD2 (5 bases). Trimming pared 0 bases from V and 8 bases from J, leaving 7 bases between. CDR1 and CDR2 (germline): KGHDR, SFDVKD. The CDR3 is 13 residues long. CDR3 sequence reads: CATSDLHGDEQFF. CDR3 DNA sequence: TGTGCCACCAGTGATTTGCACGGGGATGAGCAGTTCTTC.

The V call is TRBV9, the J call TRBJ2-1; 7 positions match TRBD2. The junction had 3 bases not matched to a gene; V was cut back by 3 bases and J by 0 bases. The CDR3 extends over 15 amino acids. The germline gives CDR1 SGDLS, CDR2 YYNGEE. In nucleotides, the CDR3 is TGTGCCAGCAGCGGCGCTAGCGGCTCCTACAATGAGCAGTTCTTC. It translates to CASSGASGSYNEQFF.

The chain recombines TRBV9 with TRBJ2-7; possibly TRBD1 for D (7 bases). Germline loops: CDR1 SGDLS, CDR2 YYNGEE. CDR3 size: 15 residues. V dropped 3 bases and J dropped 0 bases, with 13 bases sitting between them. The CDR3 is CASSARQGGSYEQYF. The CDR3 bases are TGTGCCAGCAGCGCGAGACAGGGAGGCTCCTACGAGCAGTACTTC.

The V gene is TRBV7-3, the J gene TRBJ1-1, with 7 bases identical to TRBD1. CDR1 and CDR2 from the germline V gene are SGHTA and FQGTGA. The CDR3 covers 15 residues. V was pared by 4 bases and J by 2 bases, with 7 bases of the junction left unmatched. CDR3 residues: CASSSAGTVNTEAFF. The CDR3 DNA follows: TGTGCCAGCAGCTCCGCCGGGACAGTAAACACTGAAGCTTTCTTT.

The rearrangement joins TRBV24-1 to TRBJ2-3; 9 nucleotides line up with TRBD1. Germline CDR1 is KGHDR and CDR2 is SFDVKD. The CDR3 consists of 15 residues. The V gene end was trimmed by 4 bases and the J gene end by 3 bases; junction bases not matched to a gene: 4. The CDR3 sequence is CATSEPGQGTDTQYF. CDR3 in DNA: TGTGCCACCAGTGAGCCGGGACAGGGAACAGATACGCAGTATTTT.

The chain links TRBV4-1 to TRBJ2-5, with 15 bases that match TRBD2. Trimming at V came to 3 bases and at J to 2 bases, leaving 1 base not matched to a gene. Germline V gene data show CDR1 as MGHRA and CDR2 as YSYEKL. The CDR3 is 16 amino acids. CDR3 amino acids: CASSQGLAGGQETQYF. The CDR3 DNA follows: TGCGCCAGCAGCCAGGGACTAGCGGGGGGACAAGAGACCCAGTACTTC.

Remarks on this clone: Other DNA sequences of this sample code for an identical CDR3. The V call is TRBV9, the J call TRBJ2-7, with 7 bases identical to TRBD2. This CDR3 spans 16 amino acids. The V gene's germline CDR1 is SGDLS and CDR2 YYNGEE. The ends lost 0 bases at V and 3 bases at J; junction bases unmatched: 9. CDR3 loop: CASSVGGSGGSYEQYF. The CDR3 nucleotides read TGTGCCAGCAGCGTAGGCGGATCGGGAGGTAGCTACGAGCAGTACTTC.

The chain recombines TRBV11-2 with TRBJ2-3; maybe TRBD2 (6 bases). The CDR3 contains 13 residues. Germline V CDR1 and CDR2: SGHAT, FQNNGV. Trimming stripped 3 bases from V and 3 bases from J, with 7 bases between. The CDR3 sequence is CASSLAGTDTQYF. The CDR3 DNA is TGTGCCAGCAGCTTGGCGGGGACAGATACGCAGTATTTT.

The chain carries TRBV9 and TRBJ1-5; 10 positions agree with TRBD1. Germline V gene sequence: CDR1 SGDLS, CDR2 YYNGEE. J lost 7 bases, V lost 5 bases, and 6 bases had no gene match. The CDR3 has 14 residues. The CDR3 reads CASSDGTGVQPQHF. For the CDR3, the DNA is TGTGCCAGCAGTGACGGGACAGGGGTGCAGCCCCAGCATTTT.

This sequence joins TRBV3-1 (or the pseudogene TRBV3-2) and TRBJ2-4; 11 bases line up with TRBD2. CDR3 length: 17 residues. Germline lookup yields CDR1 LGHDT and CDR2 YNNKEL (reference sequence). The V and J ends lost 2 bases and 3 bases, in that order; junction bases with no gene match: 6. CDR3 amino acids: CASSQKDLAGGKNIQYF. Written as DNA, the CDR3 is TGTGCCAGCAGCCAAAAGGACCTAGCGGGGGGCAAAAACATTCAGTACTTC.

The CDR3 DNA sequence: TGTGCCAGCGGCCAGAGGCCAGGTAGGAGGGAGCAGTTCTTC. It yields the protein CASGQRPGRREQFF. The V gene is TRBV6-5, the J gene TRBJ2-1, with D possibly TRBD2 on 5 matching bases. The CDR3 extends over 14 amino acids. Germline CDR1 reads MNHEY; CDR2 reads SVGAGI. V dropped 8 bases and J dropped 10 bases, with 21 bases sitting between them.

The chain has TRBV12-3 or TRBV12-4 and TRBJ1-2; possible D gene TRBD1, 5 bases. The CDR3 covers 13 residues. The V and J ends lost 8 bases and 8 bases respectively, with 18 bases between them. For the CDR3, the DNA is TGTGCCAGCGGTAGACAGTCCTCAGGAGGCTACACCTTC. It codes for CASGRQSSGGYTF.

This clone was observed a few times. In DNA, the CDR3 is TGTGCCAGCAGCGGGAAGCGGGGGGTTAACAATGAGCAGTTCTTC. It yields the protein CASSGKRGVNNEQFF. V and J are TRBV9 and TRBJ2-1, with 9 bases aligning to TRBD2. Germline V gene sequence: CDR1 SGDLS, CDR2 YYNGEE. The CDR3 runs 15 residues. V was pared by 3 bases and J by 5 bases, with 6 bases of the junction left unmatched.

The chain uses TRBV7-3 and TRBJ2-3, with a tentative D call TRBD2 (6 bases). The CDR3 is 15 amino acids. Germline V gives CDR1 SGHTA, CDR2 FQGTGA. Trimming took off 3 bases at V and 3 bases at J, with 13 bases between the two ends. Here the CDR3 reads CASSLATGGTDTQYF. In nucleotides, the CDR3 is TGTGCCAGCAGCTTGGCTACCGGGGGAACAGATACGCAGTATTTT.

This chain joins TRBV24-1 and TRBJ1-5; 9 nucleotides match TRBD1. Germline V gene lookup returns CDR1 KGHDR and CDR2 SFDVKD. The CDR3 loop spans 17 amino acids. Germline trimming cut 2 bases from V and 6 bases from J; bases unmatched to any gene: 10. Here the CDR3 DNA reads TGTGCCACCAGTGATTGGCGCGGGACAGGGACAAGTCAGCCCCAGCATTTT. It translates to CATSDWRGTGTSQPQHF.

This clone came up once. The chain combines TRBV28 with TRBJ1-5, with D perhaps TRBD1 (6 bases). In germline, CDR1 is MDHEN, CDR2 SYDVKM. This CDR3 has 16 residues. Trimming took 2 bases from V and 2 from J, leaving 13 bases between them. CDR3 loop: CASSLTGGRGNQPQHF. The CDR3 coding sequence is TGTGCCAGCAGTTTAACGGGGGGCCGGGGCAATCAGCCCCAGCATTTT.

The chain couples TRBV6-2 or TRBV6-3 to TRBJ1-2; D unresolved. The CDR3 is made up of 12 amino acids. V was trimmed by 2 bases and J by 8 bases, leaving 9 bases between them. Germline lookup yields CDR1 MNHEY and CDR2 SVGEGT. The CDR3 DNA reads TGTGCCAGCAGTTACCCAGGTGGCGGCTACACCTTC. Amino acid sequence: CASSYPGGGYTF.

This chain connects TRBV29-1 to TRBJ2-7; no firm D call. V shed 6 bases and J shed 5 bases, with 14 bases lying between them. Germline CDR1 is SQVTM and CDR2 is ANQGSEA. This CDR3 is 12 amino acids long. In DNA, the CDR3 is TGCAGCGTCTCACTCGGAGATCACGAGCAGTACTTC. Translated, it gives CSVSLGDHEQYF.

The rearrangement joins TRBV7-3 to TRBJ2-5; TRBD2 aligns across 8 bases. Germline V gives CDR1 SGHTA, CDR2 FQGTGA. The CDR3 sequence is 16 residues long. The trim removed 1 base at V and 4 bases at J, leaving 8 bases unmatched. In DNA, the CDR3 is TGTGCCAGCAGCTTAAACCGGGGGGGTTTTGGAGAGACCCAGTACTTC. It encodes CASSLNRGGFGETQYF.

The chain has TRBV6-5 and TRBJ2-7; 7 bases are a match to TRBD2. Germline V gene sequence: CDR1 MNHEY, CDR2 SVGAGI. This CDR3 has 15 residues. V was clipped by 0 bases and J by 2 bases; unmatched bases: 4. The CDR3 DNA reads TGTGCCAGCAGTTACTCTCCTAGCGGTCCCTACGAGCAGTACTTC. Protein sequence: CASSYSPSGPYEQYF.

In this sample, this clone turned up a few times. The J gene is TRBJ1-2, the V gene TRBV20-1; 9 bases agree with TRBD1. Trimming removed 3 bases from V and 8 bases from J; junction bases left unmatched: 16. The CDR3 length is 16 residues. CDR1 DFQATT and CDR2 SNEGSKA come from the germline V gene (reference sequence). CDR3 amino acids: CSASQINRGRLEGYTF. CDR3 in DNA: TGCAGTGCTAGTCAAATTAACAGGGGGCGCTTAGAGGGCTACACCTTC.

The genes are TRBV25-1 and TRBJ1-1, with no clear D. The CDR3 is 11 amino acids. The germline CDR1 and CDR2 sequences are MGHDK and SYGVNS. V dropped 4 bases and J dropped 8 bases, with 8 bases sitting between them. CDR3 region: CASSASLEAFF. In DNA form, the CDR3 reads TGTGCCAGCAGTGCCTCCCTCGAAGCTTTCTTT.

The rearrangement joins TRBV5-4 to TRBJ2-2, with TRBD2 as a possible D gene (6 bases). V was pared by 4 bases and J by 7 bases, with 8 bases between. Germline V gene sequence: CDR1 SGHNT, CDR2 YYREEE (reference sequence). This CDR3 has 12 residues. The CDR3 reads CASSVADGELFF. DNA of the CDR3: TGTGCCAGCAGCGTAGCGGACGGGGAGCTGTTTTTT. Full variable domain (missing parts from reference TRBV5-4 and TRBJ2-2): ETGVTQSPTHLIKTRGQQVTLRCSSQSGHNTVSWYQQALGQGPQFIFQYYREEENGRGNFPPRFSGLQFPNYSSELNVNALELDDSALYLCASSVADGELFFGEGSRLTVL.

This clone showed up just a few times. The CDR3 reads CASSTDGSSYNEQFF. The CDR3 DNA reads TGTGCCAGCAGCACGGACGGGAGCTCCTACAATGAGCAGTTCTTC. The chain uses TRBV2 and TRBJ2-1, with D possibly matching TRBD2 (6 bases). Trimming pared 6 bases from V and 0 bases from J, leaving 12 bases between. The CDR3 is made up of 15 amino acids. CDR1 and CDR2 (germline): SNHLY, FYNNEI.

This clone was seen many times. The sample holds other DNA sequences that translate to the same CDR3. This chain connects TRBV9 to TRBJ2-1; tentative D call: TRBD2 (6 bases). This CDR3 region has 15 residues. V was trimmed by 0 bases and J by 0 bases, leaving 7 bases between them. CDR1 SGDLS and CDR2 YYNGEE come from the germline V gene. CDR3 in DNA: TGTGCCAGCAGCGTAGTAGCGGACTCCTACAATGAGCAGTTCTTC. Amino acid sequence: CASSVVADSYNEQFF.

The chain employs TRBV19 and TRBJ1-2; 9 bases line up with TRBD1. CDR1 and CDR2 from the germline V gene are LNHDA and SQIVND (reference sequence). The ends lost 3 bases at V and 7 bases at J; junction bases unmatched: 18. The CDR3 runs to 18 residues. The CDR3 DNA sequence: TGTGCCAGTAGTATCGCTCTGACTTCCGGGACAGGGTCGTCTGGCTACACCTTC. This translates into CASSIALTSGTGSSGYTF.

The chain carries TRBV3-1 (or the pseudogene TRBV3-2) and TRBJ2-1; no firm D call. Trimming stripped 0 bases from V and 0 bases from J, with 6 bases between. This CDR3 is 15 amino acids long. Germline CDR1 LGHDT, CDR2 YNNKEL (reference sequence). The CDR3 sequence: CASSQDRGSYNEQFF. CDR3 sequence (DNA): TGTGCCAGCAGCCAAGATAGAGGCTCCTACAATGAGCAGTTCTTC.